This TCR beta chain is drawn from a study of blood T cell repertoires in COVID-19. The wider study: Material from acute and convalescent COVID-19 was sourced from the United States, Italy and Spain. T cells, B-cell-depleted T cells, or PBMCs provided the cDNA or gDNA that served as material.

Original data processing: The authors estimated nucleated cell counts from reference gene primer amplification. Method: immunoSEQ multiplex PCR; TCRdb's copy keeps in-frame clones and lacks some. V, J and clone size reflect that table, while D and trimming were determined from the DNA. The sample has about 110,000 clones, 80% to 90% seen once. After removal of 2 bases from V and 0 bases from J, the junction contained 11 bases not matched to a gene. The CDR3 consists of 18 residues. Germline assignment: CDR1 SGHVS and CDR2 FQNEAQ. The sequenced material came from peripheral blood. This clonotype originated in a human donor in a cohort sampled during active COVID-19. The J gene is TRBJ1-1, the V gene TRBV7-8; 8 bases match TRBD1. The CDR3 here is CASSLRDRRYHMNTEAFF. The CDR3, as DNA: TGTGCCAGCAGCTTAAGGGACAGGCGATACCATATGAACACTGAAGCTTTCTTT.